These 25 T cell receptor beta chains were sequenced from one sample in a study of T cell responses to AZD1222 COVID-19 vaccine. Repertoires were generated with immunoSEQ multiplex PCR, while TCRdb's copy carries only in-frame clones and drops some. The sample contains fewer than 150,000 clones, over 65% of which appear only once. The source was peripheral blood, collected on day 0 of AZD1222 vaccination. Every receptor here comes from an adult in good health.

J is TRBJ1-2 and V is TRBV4-2, with 8 positions matching TRBD1. The CDR3 is 15 residues long. Trimming cost V 7 bases and J 6 bases; bases outside gene matches: 13. Germline loops: CDR1 LGHNA, CDR2 YNFKEQ. This CDR3 is CASTSNGQGRNGYTF. In nucleotides, the CDR3 is TGTGCCAGCACATCCAATGGACAGGGCAGGAATGGCTACACCTTC.

The rearrangement joins TRBV9 to TRBJ1-1; 8 bases map to TRBD1. The CDR3 runs 17 residues. The V segment lost 4 bases and the J segment 0 bases; nucleotides outside the gene matches: 11. Per the germline V gene, CDR1 is SGDLS and CDR2 is YYNGEE. The CDR3 region has the DNA TGTGCCAGCAGCCCCCTCCCACCAGGGGGCTTGAACACTGAAGCTTTCTTT. It specifies CASSPLPPGGLNTEAFF.

This chain uses TRBV19 with TRBJ2-3; weak D call: TRBD1 (6 bases). This CDR3 is built from 16 residues. Looked up from germline, CDR1 is LNHDA and CDR2 is SQIVND (reference sequence). V was cut by 6 bases and J by 4 bases, with 20 bases left in between. The CDR3 sequence: CASRNARDKSADTQYF. In DNA, the CDR3 is TGTGCCAGTAGAAATGCACGGGACAAATCCGCAGATACGCAGTATTTT.

V is TRBV19 and J is TRBJ2-7; weak D call: TRBD2 (7 bases). CDR3 length: 14 amino acids. Trimming removed 3 bases from V and 5 bases from J, with 14 bases in between. CDR1 and CDR2 (germline): LNHDA, SQIVND (reference sequence). The CDR3 coding sequence is TGTGCCAGTAGTATCGGTACAGGGAGGGACGAGCAGTACTTC. Amino acids: CASSIGTGRDEQYF.

A remark on this clone: This CDR3 is also generated by other DNA sequences in the sample. The chain recombines TRBV28 with TRBJ1-6, with D unresolved. Germline lookup yields CDR1 MDHEN and CDR2 SYDVKM. Trimming removed 6 bases from V and 5 bases from J, with 5 bases in between. This CDR3 is 12 amino acids long. In DNA form, the CDR3 reads TGTGCCAGCAGCCTTAATAATTCACCCCTCCACTTT. It is translated as CASSLNNSPLHF.

V usage is TRBV5-1 and J usage is TRBJ1-1; 10 bases agree with TRBD1. This CDR3 has 15 residues. The J segment lost 5 bases and the V segment lost 4 bases, leaving 8 bases of the junction unmatched. Germline assignment: CDR1 SGHRS and CDR2 YFSETQ. CDR3 coding DNA: TGCGCCAGCAGCCGGGGAGCGGACAGGGGGACTGAAGCTTTCTTT. Amino acid sequence: CASSRGADRGTEAFF. Full variable domain (outside the CDR3, taken from reference TRBV5-1 and TRBJ1-1): KAGVTQTPRYLIKTRGQQVTLSCSPISGHRSVSWYQQTPGQGLQFLFEYFSETQRNKGNFPGRFSGRQFSNSRSEMNVSTLELGDSALYLCASSRGADRGTEAFFGQGTRLTVV.

V is TRBV6-5 and J is TRBJ1-1; no clear D gene. Germline CDR1 and CDR2: MNHEY and SVGAGI. The V and J ends lost 2 bases and 0 bases respectively, with 7 bases between them. CDR3 size: 14 residues. The CDR3 nucleotides read TGTGCCAGCAGTTACGATAAGGTGAACACTGAAGCTTTCTTT. Its translation is CASSYDKVNTEAFF.

The chain is built from TRBV9 and TRBJ1-5; D not resolved. The CDR3 is made up of 16 amino acids. Germline assignment: CDR1 SGDLS and CDR2 YYNGEE. V was cut by 2 bases and J by 2 bases, with 14 bases left in between. CDR3 in DNA: TGTGCCAGCAGCGTTGGAGCAGCTTTGGGCAATCAGCCCCAGCATTTT. This gives the protein CASSVGAALGNQPQHF.

This chain connects TRBV5-1 to TRBJ2-7, with 12 bases that match TRBD1. V was pared by 4 bases and J by 5 bases, with 4 bases of the junction left unmatched. The CDR3 runs 14 residues. Germline-derived CDR1 and CDR2 are SGHRS and YFSETQ. DNA of the CDR3: TGCGCCAGCAGCCCAGGGACAGGGGGCGACGAGCAGTACTTC. Translated, it gives CASSPGTGGDEQYF.

This clone has a single count. The V gene is TRBV9, the J gene TRBJ1-2; perhaps TRBD1 as D (5 bases). V was clipped by 0 bases and J by 8 bases, with 11 bases between them. Germline V CDR1 and CDR2: SGDLS, YYNGEE. This CDR3 has 13 amino acids. The DNA for the CDR3 is TGTGCCAGCAGCGTAGTTGGCCGGGGGGGCTACACCTTC. The encoded protein is CASSVVGRGGYTF.

The chain employs TRBV5-4 and TRBJ2-6, with 10 nucleotides matching TRBD1. This CDR3 contains 19 residues. J gave up 1 base and V 3 bases, and 10 bases lay outside the gene matches. Germline V lookup: CDR1 SGHNT, CDR2 YYREEE (reference sequence). In DNA, the CDR3 is TGTGCCAGCAGCTGGGGGGGACAGGGGTCTTTTTCTGGGGCCAACGTCCTGACTTTC. This translates into CASSWGGQGSFSGANVLTF.

The chain recombines TRBV5-1 with TRBJ1-2; 7 positions agree with TRBD1. The J segment lost 8 bases and the V segment lost 2 bases, leaving 21 bases of the junction unmatched. Germline loops: CDR1 SGHRS, CDR2 YFSETQ. The CDR3 spans 18 residues. CDR3 sequence (DNA): TGCGCCAGCAGCTTTGTCCGGGACAGTGGGGCCTCCGGGATAGGCTACACCTTC. Its translation: CASSFVRDSGASGIGYTF.

This clone has only one observation. The chain recombines TRBV6-5 with TRBJ2-1; 7 bases are a match to TRBD2. The CDR3 is 13 amino acids. The V and J ends lost 6 bases and 6 bases, in that order; junction bases with no gene match: 5. CDR1 and CDR2 (germline): MNHEY, SVGAGI. Here the CDR3 reads CASSRTRGNEQFF. In nucleotides, the CDR3 is TGTGCCAGCAGCCGGACTAGGGGCAATGAGCAGTTCTTC.

V is TRBV28 and J is TRBJ2-4, with TRBD1 as a possible D gene (6 bases). The germline CDR1 and CDR2 sequences are MDHEN and SYDVKM. The CDR3 contains 16 residues. The V gene lost 7 bases and the J gene lost 7 bases, with 23 bases spanning the gap. The CDR3 here is CASTAPGPGASNIQYF. The CDR3, as DNA: TGTGCCAGCACCGCGCCGGGACCAGGGGCGTCGAACATTCAGTACTTC.

This clone was seen only once. The chain recombines TRBV6-5 with TRBJ1-5; 10 positions agree with TRBD1. The CDR3 is 15 residues long. Trimming took 3 bases from V and 4 from J; bases not matched to a gene: 3. CDR1 is MNHEY and CDR2 is SVGAGI in the germline V gene. In DNA, the CDR3 is TGTGCCAGCAGTTATGGGACAGGGGTTAATCAGCCCCAGCATTTT. This sequence encodes CASSYGTGVNQPQHF.

The chain joins TRBV19 to TRBJ2-2; no clear D. Trimming took 4 bases from V and 5 from J, leaving 5 bases between them. This CDR3 comprises 12 residues. Germline V gene data show CDR1 as LNHDA and CDR2 as SQIVND (reference sequence). The CDR3 is CASSTETGELFF. CDR3 DNA: TGTGCCAGTAGTACGGAGACCGGGGAGCTGTTTTTT.

The chain carries TRBV6-5 and TRBJ1-1, with 8 bases that match TRBD1. J gave up 1 base and V 7 bases, and 8 bases lay outside the gene matches. Germline V gives CDR1 MNHEY, CDR2 SVGAGI. The CDR3 spans 15 residues. The CDR3 here is CASIQTGTGNTEAFF. Written as DNA, the CDR3 is TGTGCCAGCATTCAAACCGGGACAGGGAACACTGAAGCTTTCTTT.

This clone is a singleton in its sample. The chain has TRBV7-9 and TRBJ2-7, with D tentatively TRBD1 or TRBD2 (5 bases each). The CDR3 extends over 17 amino acids. Germline V gene lookup returns CDR1 SEHNR and CDR2 FQNEAQ (reference sequence). V lost 2 bases, J lost 3 bases, and 20 bases lay in between. The CDR3 spells CASSLPSSGTINYEQYF. CDR3 coding DNA: TGTGCCAGCAGCTTACCTAGTTCCGGGACGATCAACTACGAGCAGTACTTC.

The chain links TRBV5-1 to TRBJ2-7; the D gene is possibly TRBD2 (5 bases). The germline CDR1 and CDR2 sequences are SGHRS and YFSETQ. The CDR3 contains 15 residues. V gave up 2 bases and J gave up 5 bases, with 17 bases separating them. CDR3 nucleotides: TGCGCCAGCAGCTTCGAGCCAGGCCCTAGCCACGAGCAGTACTTC. Amino acid sequence: CASSFEPGPSHEQYF. The full variable domain, rest sourced from reference TRBV5-1 and TRBJ2-7, is KAGVTQTPRYLIKTRGQQVTLSCSPISGHRSVSWYQQTPGQGLQFLFEYFSETQRNKGNFPGRFSGRQFSNSRSEMNVSTLELGDSALYLCASSFEPGPSHEQYFGPGTRLTVT.

The chain combines TRBV4-1 with TRBJ2-1; D is unresolved. The CDR3 has 12 residues. The V end lost 5 bases, the J end lost 12 bases, and 14 bases lay between the germline ends. Germline CDR1 reads MGHRA; CDR2 reads YSYEKL. The CDR3 DNA reads as TGCGCCAGCAGCTCGATCCCCGGTCCGCAGTTCTTC. Translating it yields CASSSIPGPQFF.

In its sample, this clone was seen once. V is TRBV18 and J is TRBJ1-5; 9 bases fit TRBD1. V shed 6 bases, J shed 7 bases, and the junction held 22 bases outside the gene matches. The germline gives CDR1 KGHSH, CDR2 LQKENI. This CDR3 has 19 residues. The CDR3 is CASSELPRTGTGSIQPQHF. For the CDR3, the DNA is TGTGCCAGCTCCGAACTCCCTCGCACCGGGACAGGGAGTATCCAGCCCCAGCATTTT.

The chain links TRBV14 to TRBJ2-7; D is possibly TRBD1 (6 bases). V shed 6 bases and J shed 3 bases, with 12 bases lying between them. Per the germline V gene, CDR1 is SGHDN and CDR2 is FVKESK. This CDR3 is built from 13 residues. Written as DNA, the CDR3 is TGTGCCAGCAGACTACAGGGCCGCTACGAGCAGTACTTC. Translation: CASRLQGRYEQYF.

This clone was picked up a small number of times. The V call is TRBV27, the J call TRBJ1-2; a weak D match, TRBD1 (6 bases). CDR3 length: 15 amino acids. V lost 7 bases and J lost 7, with 22 bases in between. CDR1 is MNHEY, CDR2 SMNVEV, per germline (reference sequence). The CDR3 sequence is CASTTLDSLGSGYTF. The CDR3 bases are TGTGCCAGCACGACCCTGGACAGTTTAGGTTCTGGCTACACCTTC.

The V call is TRBV5-1, the J call TRBJ1-1; D is ambiguous. There are 13 residues in the CDR3. Germline V gene sequence: CDR1 SGHRS, CDR2 YFSETQ. V was pared by 4 bases and J by 3 bases, with 10 bases between. CDR3 in DNA: TGCGCCAGCAGCCTCGCTCTTGACACTGAAGCTTTCTTT. The encoded protein is CASSLALDTEAFF.

This clone was detected only a few times. The gene calls are TRBV11-1 and TRBJ1-1; 7 bases map to TRBD1. The length of the CDR3 is 14 residues. CDR1 and CDR2 (germline): SGHAT, FQDESV (reference sequence). V dropped 4 bases and J dropped 0; count of bases not matched to a gene: 2. The CDR3 DNA is TGTGCCAGCAGCTGGGGACAGATGAACACTGAAGCTTTCTTT. This codes for CASSWGQMNTEAFF.